This T cell receptor (beta chain) appears in the sequencing data of a study of blood T cell repertoires in COVID-19. As for the study in general: Samples representing acute and convalescent COVID-19 were sourced from the United States, Italy and Spain. T cells, B-cell-depleted T cells, or PBMCs provided the cDNA or gDNA that served as material.

Trimming stripped 3 bases from V and 4 bases from J, with 12 bases between. The CDR3 extends over 14 amino acids. Per the study methods: Amplified reference gene primers provided the basis for estimating nucleated cell counts. Data came from immunoSEQ multiplex PCR; TCRdb stores just in-frame clones and leaves some out. V and J calls and clone size are as listed in that table; D and trimming were resolved from the DNA. The repertoire holds some 250,000 clones, with about 73% as singletons. The sequence was collected from a woman older than 75 with acute or convalescent COVID-19. The rearrangement links TRBV23-1 to TRBJ1-2, with D perhaps matching TRBD1 (6 bases). TRBV23-1 is recorded as an ORF, its role being uncertain. Sequenced sample: peripheral blood. The CDR3 bases are TGCGCCAGCAGTCACCCCAGGGGCCTCTATGGCTACACCTTC. Translated, it gives CASSHPRGLYGYTF.